A single sample gave rise to the 21 T cell receptor beta chains below, sequenced in a study of blood T cell repertoires in COVID-19. Here immunoSEQ multiplex PCR was the method, and the copy in TCRdb shows in-frame clones only, minus some. The top ten hold 5.5% to 7% of the sample, which has under 250,000 clones, 70% to 80% seen once. The sample taken for sequencing was peripheral blood. All receptors come from a woman aged 40 to 49 with COVID-19, enrolled during active disease.

The J gene is TRBJ1-1, the V gene TRBV2, with TRBD1 identical over 8 bases. In germline, CDR1 is SNHLY, CDR2 FYNNEI. The CDR3 is made up of 14 amino acids. After removal of 5 bases from V and 9 bases from J, the junction contained 11 bases not matched to a gene. Here the CDR3 reads CASSLTGTGTQAFF. The CDR3 coding sequence is TGTGCCAGCAGTCTTACCGGGACAGGAACCCAAGCTTTCTTT.

V usage is TRBV5-1 and J usage is TRBJ2-5; 8 bases are shared with TRBD2. The CDR3 has 15 amino acids. Trimming removed 1 base from V and 1 base from J; junction bases left unmatched: 3. The germline CDR1 and CDR2 sequences are SGHRS and YFSETQ. CDR3 amino acids: CASSLTGTSQETQYF. The CDR3 nucleotides are TGCGCCAGCAGCTTGACTGGGACTAGCCAAGAGACCCAGTACTTC.

The chain employs TRBV10-3 and TRBJ2-3; 9 nucleotides align to TRBD2. V trimming: 6 bases; J trimming: 2 bases; junction bases outside the gene matches: 12. Looked up from germline, CDR1 is ENHRY and CDR2 is SYGVKD. The length of the CDR3 is 17 residues. This chain's CDR3 is CAISRTLLAGSTDTQYF. The CDR3 DNA reads as TGTGCCATCAGCAGAACTTTACTAGCGGGTTCCACAGATACGCAGTATTTT.

The chain links TRBV6-1 to TRBJ2-7; D is possibly TRBD1 (6 bases). Germline CDR1 is MNHNS and CDR2 is SASEGT. The V end was cut by 0 bases, the J end by 5 bases, with 17 bases between. There are 16 residues in the CDR3. The CDR3 DNA follows: TGTGCCAGCAGTGAAGCGCGAATTCCAGGGGTACACGAGCAGTACTTC. The encoded protein is CASSEARIPGVHEQYF.

This rearrangement joins TRBV20-1 to TRBJ1-3; D unresolved. The V gene lost 3 bases and the J gene lost 2 bases, with 5 bases spanning the gap. Looked up from germline, CDR1 is DFQATT and CDR2 is SNEGSKA (reference sequence). This CDR3 comprises 12 residues. CDR3 DNA sequence: TGCAGTGCTAGTCCTCCTGGAAACACCATATATTTT. Its protein product is CSASPPGNTIYF.

This clone came up once. V and J are TRBV19 and TRBJ2-5; maybe TRBD2 (7 bases). The CDR3 sequence is 15 residues long. Germline V gene sequence: CDR1 LNHDA, CDR2 SQIVND (reference sequence). Between the trimmed V and J ends, which lost 7 bases and 3 bases, there was a span of 18 bases. For the CDR3, the DNA is TGTGCCAGTACCCCGAGGGGCGGGGGCGAAGAGACCCAGTACTTC. Its translation: CASTPRGGGEETQYF.

The sample holds a few counts of this clone. The chain links TRBV3-1 (or the pseudogene TRBV3-2) to TRBJ2-3; the match to TRBD2 covers 13 bases. The ends lost 4 bases at V and 9 bases at J; junction bases unmatched: 7. CDR1 and CDR2 from the germline V gene are LGHDT and YNNKEL (reference sequence). CDR3 length: 15 residues. CDR3 coding DNA: TGTGCCAGCAGCCTCGGACTAGCGGGAGAGGGGACGCAGTATTTT. Translated: CASSLGLAGEGTQYF.

V gene TRBV9 combines with J gene TRBJ2-1, with 11 bases lining up with TRBD2. The CDR3 runs to 14 residues. V was clipped by 4 bases and J by 8 bases; unmatched bases: 5. Germline V gene lookup returns CDR1 SGDLS and CDR2 YYNGEE. CDR3: CASSTSGRKDEQFF. The DNA of the CDR3 is TGTGCCAGCAGCACTAGCGGGAGAAAGGATGAGCAGTTCTTC.

V and J are TRBV5-4 and TRBJ1-3; D remains ambiguous. This CDR3 contains 12 residues. CDR1 is SGHNT and CDR2 is YYREEE in the germline V gene (reference sequence). V lost 0 bases and J 7 bases, leaving 5 bases between the germline ends. The CDR3, as DNA: TGTGCCAGCAGCTTGGGAGAGAACACCATATATTTT. Residues: CASSLGENTIYF. The whole variable domain, remainder taken from reference TRBV5-4 and TRBJ1-3, is ETGVTQSPTHLIKTRGQQVTLRCSSQSGHNTVSWYQQALGQGPQFIFQYYREEENGRGNFPPRFSGLQFPNYSSELNVNALELDDSALYLCASSLGENTIYFGEGSWLTVV.

J is TRBJ1-5 and V is TRBV6-2 or TRBV6-3; 11 positions agree with TRBD1. The length of the CDR3 is 16 residues. Trimming removed 6 bases from V and 7 bases from J; junction bases left unmatched: 11. Germline V lookup: CDR1 MNHEY, CDR2 SVGEGT. As DNA, the CDR3 is TGTGCCAGCAGCCCTAGGCGGACAGGGGGCCGGCAGCCCCAGCATTTT. It yields the protein CASSPRRTGGRQPQHF.

The chain uses TRBV18 and TRBJ1-1; 10 bases fit TRBD1. Per the germline V gene, CDR1 is KGHSH and CDR2 is LQKENI. This CDR3 region has 16 residues. V was clipped by 3 bases and J by 3 bases; unmatched bases: 7. The CDR3 DNA sequence: TGTGCCAGCTCACCGCGACAGGGGGCTGCGGACACTGAAGCTTTCTTT. Translation gives CASSPRQGAADTEAFF. The full variable domain, in which reference TRBV18 and TRBJ1-1 provide the parts outside the CDR3, is NAGVMQNPRHLVRRRGQEARLRCSPMKGHSHVYWYRQLPEEGLKFMVYLQKENIIDESGMPKERFSAEFPKEGPSILRIQQVVRGDSAAYFCASSPRQGAADTEAFFGQGTRLTVV.

The chain carries TRBV19 and TRBJ1-2; no clear D. The CDR3 has 14 residues. Germline-derived CDR1 and CDR2 are LNHDA and SQIVND (reference sequence). Between the trimmed V and J ends, which lost 8 bases and 0 bases, there was a span of 13 bases. The CDR3 sequence is CASRSVLSNYGYTF. The DNA for the CDR3 is TGTGCCAGTCGCTCGGTTTTATCTAACTATGGCTACACCTTC.

The gene calls are TRBV7-6 and TRBJ2-2, with 8 bases matching TRBD2. The V gene's germline CDR1 is SGHVS and CDR2 FNYEAQ. Trimming cost V 6 bases and J 4 bases; bases outside gene matches: 10. CDR3 length equals 16 residues. CDR3 region: CASRYSGGSGTGELFF. The CDR3 nucleotides read TGTGCCAGCAGATACAGCGGGGGTTCGGGCACCGGGGAGCTGTTTTTT. Using reference TRBV7-6 and TRBJ2-2 for the parts outside the CDR3, the full variable domain is GAGVSQSPRYKVTKRGQDVALRCDPISGHVSLYWYRQALGQGPEFLTYFNYEAQQDKSGLPNDRFSAERPEGSISTLTIQRTEQRDSAMYRCASRYSGGSGTGELFFGEGSRLTVL.

The chain recombines TRBV20-1 with TRBJ2-7, with 15 bases aligning to TRBD2. The germline CDR1 and CDR2 sequences are DFQATT and SNEGSKA (reference sequence). CDR3 length: 16 residues. V trimming: 3 bases; J trimming: 4 bases; junction bases outside the gene matches: 7. In DNA, the CDR3 is TGCAGTGCTAGTGGAGGACTAGCGGGAGGGGGATACGAGCAGTACTTC. Protein product: CSASGGLAGGGYEQYF.

This clone occurred a few times. The chain recombines TRBV6-5 with TRBJ1-1, with D unclear. Per germline, CDR1 MNHEY and CDR2 SVGAGI. V was shortened by 5 bases and J by 2 bases, with 12 bases between the two germline ends. CDR3 length: 14 amino acids. CDR3 protein: CASSPGGLNTEAFF. CDR3 nucleotides: TGTGCCAGCAGTCCCGGCGGACTTAACACTGAAGCTTTCTTT.

As concerns this clone: This CDR3 is also generated by other DNA sequences in the sample. The chain uses TRBV3-1 (or the pseudogene TRBV3-2) and TRBJ2-7; 8 nucleotides agree with TRBD2. With 3 bases clipped from V and 3 bases from J, the junction kept 4 bases outside the gene matches. The CDR3 covers 14 residues. CDR1 is LGHDT and CDR2 is YNNKEL in the germline V gene (reference sequence). The CDR3 is CASSQGTRVYEQYF. CDR3 nucleotide sequence: TGTGCCAGCAGCCAGGGGACTAGAGTCTACGAGCAGTACTTC.

This chain joins TRBV18 and TRBJ2-3; D remains ambiguous. The V and J ends lost 6 bases and 0 bases respectively, with 13 bases between them. Germline CDR1 reads KGHSH; CDR2 reads LQKENI. The CDR3 contains 15 residues. The CDR3 sequence is CASSPSGSSTDTQYF. Written as DNA, the CDR3 is TGTGCCAGCTCGCCCTCGGGTTCTAGCACAGATACGCAGTATTTT. The variable domain in full, with the rest retrieved from reference TRBV18 and TRBJ2-3, is NAGVMQNPRHLVRRRGQEARLRCSPMKGHSHVYWYRQLPEEGLKFMVYLQKENIIDESGMPKERFSAEFPKEGPSILRIQQVVRGDSAAYFCASSPSGSSTDTQYFGPGTRLTVL.

V is TRBV12-3 or TRBV12-4 and J is TRBJ2-7; D perhaps matches TRBD1 (6 bases). Trimming took off 5 bases at V and 6 bases at J, with 14 bases between the two ends. This CDR3 has 13 amino acids. The CDR3 region has the DNA TGTGCCAGCAGTCCGAAGGGGGAACCCGAGCAGTACTTC. As protein: CASSPKGEPEQYF.

The chain carries TRBV6-1 and TRBJ2-1, with 8 bases that match TRBD1. CDR3 length: 18 residues. Trimming took 3 bases from V and 5 from J; bases not matched to a gene: 15. Germline lookup yields CDR1 MNHNS and CDR2 SASEGT. This CDR3 is CASSEQPWTGIGHNEQFF. The CDR3 DNA sequence: TGTGCCAGCAGTGAGCAGCCCTGGACAGGGATAGGGCACAATGAGCAGTTCTTC.

Note on this clone: Without the conserved terminal phenylalanine or tryptophan, this CDR3 likely stems from a read error. The DNA is omitted, as the CDR3 cannot be located on it reliably, and the CDR3 follows TCRdb's listing. The rearrangement links TRBV5-1 to TRBJ1-2; the table assigns TRBD1, which was not confirmed against the DNA. Germline V lookup: CDR1 SGHRS, CDR2 YFSETQ. The CDR3 is 10 residues long, ends included. The CDR3 here is CASSPQGARY.

V usage is TRBV5-4 and J usage is TRBJ1-6; TRBD1 aligns across 10 bases. Germline V gene lookup returns CDR1 SGHNT and CDR2 YYREEE (reference sequence). The length of the CDR3 is 15 residues. V shed 3 bases and J 9 bases; nucleotides not matched to a gene: 6. The CDR3 here is CASSSRDRGFSPLHF. The CDR3 nucleotides read TGTGCCAGCAGCTCACGGGACAGGGGTTTTTCACCCCTCCACTTT.